These T cell receptor beta chains were read from a single sample in a study of cytomegalovirus exposure and HLA in healthy donors. Clones were read by immunoSEQ multiplex PCR, and TCRdb kept only the in-frame ones, dropping some. The sample comprises about 88,000 clones, almost 85% of which are singletons, and 9% to 13% rests with the top ten. Sequencing used PBMCs. The receptors stem from a woman aged 18-29 years in good health and CMV-seropositive. The CDR3 runs from the conserved cysteine through the conserved F or W. A D gene is named only where the DNA matches it firmly. Clone size is shown for a subset of rows, as once, few, many or a class of expanded clone.

d_call j_call clone_size v_call cdr3_nt cdr3_aa
. TRBJ2-7 . TRBV9 TGTGCCAGCAGCGAGCAGACTAGTTCCTACGAGCAGTACTTC CASSEQTSSYEQYF
TRBD2 TRBJ2-3 . TRBV11-2 TGTGCCAGCAGCCTCACGACTAGCGCCGCAGATACGCAGTATTTT CASSLTTSAADTQYF
. TRBJ2-7 . TRBV19 TGTGCCAGTAGCAAAACCGGGACATCTTACGAGCAGTACTTC CASSKTGTSYEQYF
. TRBJ2-7 . TRBV10-2 TGCGCCAGCAGTGAGTCCGGAAGGGGCCTGTACTACGAGCAGTACTTC CASSESGRGLYYEQYF
. TRBJ1-2 . TRBV7-9 TGTGCCAGCAGCTTATTAGACAGTCCCAGCTATGGCTACACCTTC CASSLLDSPSYGYTF
. TRBJ1-5 few TRBV6-5 TGTGCCAGCCAGTTAGACGGGGGTAATCAGCCCCAGCATTTT CASQLDGGNQPQHF
TRBD1 TRBJ1-5 once TRBV7-8 TGTGCCAGCAGCTTACAACCGGGACAGGTTAGCAATCAGCCCCAGCATTTT CASSLQPGQVSNQPQHF
TRBD1 TRBJ2-2 . TRBV2 TGTGCCAGCAGAGGACAGGGGACCGGGGAGCTGTTTTTT CASRGQGTGELFF
TRBD2 TRBJ2-1 . TRBV2 TGTGCCAGCAGCCTTCCCGAGCGGGGGAACAATGAGCAGTTCTTC CASSLPERGNNEQFF
TRBD1 TRBJ2-1 . TRBV6-5 TGTGCCAGCAGTTCCGGGACAGGGTCCTACAATGAGCAGTTCTTC CASSSGTGSYNEQFF
. TRBJ1-4 . TRBV19 TGTGCCAGTAGTTGGGGGCGAGAAAAACTGTTTTTT CASSWGREKLFF
TRBD2 TRBJ2-3 . TRBV7-9 TGTGCCAGCAGCTTAGCATTTGGCGGGGGGAGCACAGATACGCAGTATTTT CASSLAFGGGSTDTQYF
TRBD2 TRBJ2-5 . TRBV10-2 TGCGCCAGCAGTGCGTTTAGCGGGGGGGCCACGGAGACCCAGTACTTC CASSAFSGGATETQYF
. TRBJ1-1 . TRBV27 TGTGCCAGCAGTTTCGGGCGAAGAGGGTCAATGAACACTGAAGCTTTCTTT CASSFGRRGSMNTEAFF